Listed here are 27 T cell receptor beta chains from one sample, sequenced in a study of regulatory T cells in long-lasting Graves disease. Time point of the sample: newly diagnosed GD, antithyroid drugs for less than 3 months. Following extraction of RNA from PBMCs, that RNA was used to make the TCR library. With iRepertoire HTBI primers and Arm-PCR of CDR3 regions, TCR beta libraries were built. Each CDR3 protein gets one entry after TCRdb re-called the multiplex PCR reads with MiXCR. The table lists 530,000 or so distinct CDR3 sequences, around 16% of them singletons. These same records also appear under a second study, on T cells in Graves' hyperthyroidism and ophthalmopathy.

The sample here was peripheral blood mononuclear cells (PBMCs), taken at new diagnosis, from a patient treated with antithyroid drugs. The source is a man aged 18 to 29 with Graves disease.

This clonotype was observed at least ten times. This chain uses TRBV2 with TRBJ2-2, with D perhaps TRBD1 or TRBD2 (6 bases each). Germline-derived CDR1 and CDR2 are SNHLY and FYNNEI. Between the trimmed V and J ends, which lost 10 bases and 6 bases, there was a span of 18 bases. The CDR3 contains 14 residues. CDR3 DNA sequence: TGTGCCACCCTACCGATTAGGGGGGCCGGGGAGCTGTTTTTT. Residues: CATLPIRGAGELFF. Supplemented by reference TRBV2 and TRBJ2-2, the full variable domain reads EPEVTQTPSHQVTQMGQEVILRCVPISNHLYFYWYRQILGQKVEFLVSFYNNEISEKSEIFDDQFSVERPDGSNFTLKIRSTKLEDSAMYFCATLPIRGAGELFFGEGSRLTVL.

Details on this clonotype: A clone one base away is much larger, so this may be a read error. This chain uses TRBV20-1 with TRBJ2-1; 12 bases match TRBD2. The CDR3 runs 17 residues. After removal of 6 bases from V and 0 bases from J, the junction contained 9 bases not matched to a gene. The V gene's germline CDR1 is DFQATT and CDR2 SNEGSKA (reference sequence). DNA of the CDR3: TGCAGTGCCGATGGACTAGCGGGACCCCACTCCTACAATGAGCAGTTCTTC. This translates into CSADGLAGPHSYNEQFF.

This clonotype came up many times. The chain uses TRBV20-1 and TRBJ2-7, with a weak D call TRBD2 (6 bases). Deletions cut 3 bases from V and 2 bases from J, with 17 bases between. The germline V gene has CDR1 DFQATT and CDR2 SNEGSKA (reference sequence). The CDR3 has 15 amino acids. CDR3 amino acids: CSASSRERKTYEQYF. The CDR3 DNA is TGCAGTGCTAGTTCCCGGGAGCGAAAGACCTACGAGCAGTACTTC.

V is TRBV9 and J is TRBJ2-1; TRBD2 agrees at 8 bases. The CDR3 runs 19 residues. V was pared by 2 bases and J by 1 base, with 14 bases of the junction left unmatched. Germline CDR1 SGDLS, CDR2 YYNGEE. Here the CDR3 reads CASSVPAGAAWGSYNEQFF. The CDR3 DNA reads TGTGCCAGCAGCGTCCCAGCGGGAGCGGCCTGGGGGTCCTACAATGAGCAGTTCTTC. The entire variable domain, with the rest obtained from reference TRBV9 and TRBJ2-1, is as follows: DSGVTQTPKHLITATGQRVTLRCSPRSGDLSVYWYQQSLDQGLQFLIQYYNGEERAKGNILERFSAQQFPDLHSELNLSSLELGDSALYFCASSVPAGAAWGSYNEQFFGPGTRLTVL.

The sample holds a few counts of this clonotype. The V and J genes are TRBV20-1 and TRBJ2-7, with 13 bases lining up with TRBD2. Looked up from germline, CDR1 is DFQATT and CDR2 is SNEGSKA (reference sequence). The CDR3 is 18 amino acids. V dropped 3 bases and J dropped 0; count of bases not matched to a gene: 11. The CDR3 sequence: CSASPGTSGTRGSYEQYF. CDR3 DNA: TGCAGTGCTAGTCCCGGGACTAGCGGGACCAGGGGCTCCTACGAGCAGTACTTC.

This clonotype was counted at least ten times. The V and J genes are TRBV12-3 or TRBV12-4 and TRBJ2-5; no clear D gene. The germline V and J ends were trimmed by 6 bases and 7 bases, with 9 bases remaining between them. CDR3 length equals 11 residues. The CDR3 reads CASSRSGTQYF. The DNA of the CDR3 is TGTGCCAGCAGCCGCTCCGGGACCCAGTACTTC.

V gene TRBV19 combines with J gene TRBJ1-1; D is possibly TRBD1 (5 bases). CDR3 length: 13 amino acids. Germline values: CDR1 LNHDA, CDR2 SQIVND (reference sequence). Trimming cost V 3 bases and J 8 bases, with 13 bases left between them. CDR3 region: CASSILQAAEAFF. The CDR3 coding sequence is TGTGCCAGTAGTATCCTACAGGCGGCAGAAGCTTTCTTT.

The rearrangement links TRBV29-1 to TRBJ2-7; possible D gene TRBD1, 7 bases. The CDR3 consists of 12 residues. From germline, CDR1 is SQVTM and CDR2 ANQGSEA. The V end lost 6 bases, the J end lost 5 bases, and 14 bases lay between the germline ends. Here the CDR3 DNA reads TGCAGCGTGGACTACAGGGGAGACGAGCAGTACTTC. Translated: CSVDYRGDEQYF.

The chain has TRBV7-8 and TRBJ2-7; 7 nucleotides match TRBD1. CDR1 is SGHVS, CDR2 FQNEAQ, per germline. Trimming took 3 bases from V and 1 from J; bases not matched to a gene: 6. CDR3 length: 15 amino acids. CDR3 sequence reads: CASSFSGTESYEQYF. CDR3 nucleotides: TGTGCCAGCAGCTTTTCCGGGACAGAGTCCTACGAGCAGTACTTC.

This clonotype occurred many times. The gene calls are TRBV7-6 and TRBJ2-7; 10 bases agree with TRBD1. This CDR3 has 19 residues. V lost 5 bases and J lost 1; bases outside the gene matches: 17. Germline V gene data show CDR1 as SGHVS and CDR2 as FNYEAQ. CDR3 residues: CASSVAQGQGTLGSYEQYF. The CDR3 DNA is TGTGCCAGCAGCGTGGCGCAGGGACAGGGGACTCTAGGATCCTACGAGCAGTACTTC. Using reference TRBV7-6 and TRBJ2-7 for the parts outside the CDR3, the full variable domain is GAGVSQSPRYKVTKRGQDVALRCDPISGHVSLYWYRQALGQGPEFLTYFNYEAQQDKSGLPNDRFSAERPEGSISTLTIQRTEQRDSAMYRCASSVAQGQGTLGSYEQYFGPGTRLTVT.

The CDR3 sequence: CASSLGTSAGELFF. DNA of the CDR3: TGTGCCAGCAGCTTAGGGACTAGCGCCGGGGAGCTGTTTTTT. The rearrangement joins TRBV7-9 to TRBJ2-2; 9 bases line up with TRBD2. With 1 base clipped from V and 6 bases from J, the junction kept 0 bases outside the gene matches. Germline-derived CDR1 and CDR2 are SEHNR and FQNEAQ (reference sequence). The CDR3 spans 14 residues.

This clonotype came up many times. This sequence joins TRBV7-9 and TRBJ2-1; D remains unclear. CDR3 length equals 13 residues. Trimming took 1 base from V and 8 from J, leaving 9 bases between them. The germline V gene encodes CDR1 SEHNR and CDR2 FQNEAQ (reference sequence). Here the CDR3 DNA reads TGTGCCAGCAGCTTAGTGATCGTCGATGAGCAGTTCTTC. As protein: CASSLVIVDEQFF. The full variable domain, completed using reference TRBV7-9 and TRBJ2-1, is DTGVSQNPRHKITKRGQNVTFRCDPISEHNRLYWYRQTLGQGPEFLTYFQNEAQLEKSRLLSDRFSAERPKGSFSTLEIQRTEQGDSAMYLCASSLVIVDEQFFGPGTRLTVL.

This clonotype was seen repeatedly, ten times or more. The chain uses TRBV20-1 and TRBJ1-4; the match to TRBD1 covers 12 bases. Germline trimming cut 2 bases from V and 10 bases from J; bases unmatched to any gene: 8. The CDR3 has 15 amino acids. Per germline, CDR1 DFQATT and CDR2 SNEGSKA (reference sequence). The CDR3 sequence: CSARPRDRGQGKLFF. CDR3 nucleotide sequence: TGCAGTGCTAGACCACGGGACAGGGGGCAGGGAAAACTGTTTTTT.

This clonotype appeared many times. The V call is TRBV2, the J call TRBJ2-4; D ambiguous. CDR3 length: 16 residues. CDR1 and CDR2 (germline): SNHLY, FYNNEI. Trimming stripped 6 bases from V and 2 bases from J, with 17 bases between. CDR3 sequence: CASSGSSEWTKNIQYF. The CDR3 region has the DNA TGTGCCAGCAGCGGCAGTAGTGAGTGGACCAAAAACATTCAGTACTTC.

This clonotype came up many times. The chain carries TRBV27 and TRBJ1-1; D is perhaps TRBD1 (6 bases). CDR1 and CDR2 (germline): MNHEY, SMNVEV (reference sequence). Between the trimmed V and J ends, which lost 0 bases and 2 bases, there was a span of 10 bases. The CDR3 sequence is 15 residues long. The CDR3: CASSLSRTANTEAFF. The CDR3 DNA follows: TGTGCCAGCAGTTTATCCAGGACAGCAAACACTGAAGCTTTCTTT.

The chain joins TRBV4-1 to TRBJ2-2; 12 bases line up with TRBD2. This CDR3 is built from 17 residues. J was trimmed by 7 bases and V by 5 bases; bases with no gene match: 11. CDR1 MGHRA and CDR2 YSYEKL come from the germline V gene. The CDR3 DNA is TGCGCCAGCAGCACCCGACTAGCGGGAGTAGGTAACGGGGAGCTGTTTTTT. It yields the protein CASSTRLAGVGNGELFF.

The table lists this clonotype with many counts. The chain has TRBV2 and TRBJ1-6; a weak D match, TRBD1 (5 bases). With 3 bases removed from V and 3 bases from J, the gap between germline ends came to 6 bases. Germline V lookup: CDR1 SNHLY, CDR2 FYNNEI. The CDR3 covers 14 residues. The CDR3: CASSETDYNSPLHF. The CDR3 DNA follows: TGTGCCAGCAGTGAGACAGACTATAATTCACCCCTCCACTTT.

There are many counts of this clonotype. Possible read error: a much larger clone is one base away. The V gene is TRBV3-1, the J gene TRBJ1-2; no definite D call. V was trimmed by 4 bases and J by 3 bases, leaving 3 bases between them. The CDR3 has 11 amino acids. The germline V gene has CDR1 LGHDT and CDR2 YNNKEL (reference sequence). CDR3 sequence reads: CASSRDYGYTF. The CDR3 DNA reads as TGTGCCAGCAGCCGGGACTATGGCTACACCTTC.

V gene TRBV20-1 combines with J gene TRBJ2-7; possibly TRBD1 or TRBD2 for D (5 bases each). Germline loops: CDR1 DFQATT, CDR2 SNEGSKA (reference sequence). Between the trimmed V and J ends, which lost 1 base and 0 bases, there was a span of 16 bases. The CDR3 consists of 16 residues. The CDR3 spells CSARVSGPRSSYEQYF. The CDR3 nucleotides read TGCAGTGCTAGAGTCTCGGGACCCCGGAGCTCCTACGAGCAGTACTTC.

This clonotype was recorded at least ten times. This chain joins TRBV30 and TRBJ2-2; no reliable D call. Germline CDR1 GTSNPN, CDR2 SVGIG (reference sequence). Trimming left V 0 bases short and J 2 bases short, with 7 bases between. This CDR3 has 14 amino acids. The CDR3 spells CAWSVGSNTGELFF. CDR3 coding DNA: TGTGCCTGGAGTGTGGGCAGCAACACCGGGGAGCTGTTTTTT.

A word on this clonotype: A much larger clone is a single base away; this may be a read error. V gene TRBV10-1 combines with J gene TRBJ1-1, with D possibly matching TRBD1 (5 bases). Germline CDR1 WNHNN, CDR2 SYGVQD (reference sequence). This CDR3 spans 15 amino acids. In nucleotides, the CDR3 is TGCGCCAGCGGTGAGTCGGGACCTACGAGGGTTGAAGCTTTCTTT. This translates into CASGESGPTRVEAFF.

On this clonotype: Possible read error: a much larger clone is one base away. No conserved phenylalanine or tryptophan is present at the end of the CDR3, so a read error is the likely explanation. The rearrangement uses TRBV7-8 and TRBJ1-1; unclear D gene. The germline V and J ends were trimmed by 0 bases and 4 bases, with 6 bases remaining between them. The CDR3 contains 13 residues. The germline V gene encodes CDR1 SGHVS and CDR2 FQNEAQ. As DNA, the CDR3 is TGTGCCAGCAGCTTAGCGTCGGTCACTGAAGCTTTCTTA. This gives the protein CASSLASVTEAFL.

This clonotype was seen repeatedly, ten times or more. The CDR3 region is CSAEPTGVDTEAFF. The DNA of the CDR3 is TGCAGTGCCGAACCCACAGGGGTTGACACTGAAGCTTTCTTT. This sequence joins TRBV20-1 and TRBJ1-1; 7 bases are a match to TRBD1. Germline CDR1 is DFQATT and CDR2 is SNEGSKA (reference sequence). This CDR3 has 14 amino acids. With V trimmed by 6 bases and J by 3 bases, 10 bases remained unmatched.

The chain carries TRBV29-1 and TRBJ2-5; D possibly matches TRBD1 or TRBD2 (7 bases each). The J call is in doubt because the DNA end fits TRBJ2-1 better. Germline assignment: CDR1 SQVTM and CDR2 ANQGSEA. The CDR3 has 13 amino acids. CDR3 in amino acids: CSVELTGRVTQFF. In DNA, the CDR3 is TGCAGCGTTGAATTGACAGGGAGGGTGACCCAGTTCTTC.

This clonotype came up a few times. The chain joins TRBV13 to TRBJ2-7; 9 nucleotides line up with TRBD1. Trimming at V came to 5 bases and at J to 3 bases, leaving 11 bases not matched to a gene. The CDR3 sequence is 16 residues long. The germline CDR1 and CDR2 sequences are PRHDT and FYEKMQ (reference sequence). The CDR3 loop reads CASSQGPGQGIYEQYF. CDR3 sequence (DNA): TGTGCCAGCAGCCAAGGGCCGGGACAGGGTATCTACGAGCAGTACTTC.

The V call is TRBV7-9, the J call TRBJ2-7; 7 bases line up with TRBD2. J lost 3 bases, V lost 7 bases, and 12 bases had no gene match. This CDR3 spans 15 amino acids. The germline V gene encodes CDR1 SEHNR and CDR2 FQNEAQ (reference sequence). The CDR3 is CASTHAGGSFYEQYF. The CDR3 DNA sequence: TGTGCCAGCACGCATGCCGGCGGGAGCTTCTACGAGCAGTACTTC.

In its sample, this clonotype was seen a few times. The chain has TRBV7-3 and TRBJ2-2; 7 bases are a match to TRBD2. Germline V CDR1 and CDR2: SGHTA, FQGTGA. Trimming cost V 0 bases and J 0 bases; bases outside gene matches: 13. The CDR3 totals 20 residues. The CDR3 bases are TGTGCCAGCAGCTTAACCGGCGGGAGCCTGGGTAGAACGAACACCGGGGAGCTGTTTTTT. It codes for CASSLTGGSLGRTNTGELFF.